The source of this TCR beta chain is a study of blood T cell repertoires in COVID-19. In the study overall: The origin of the acute and convalescent COVID-19 samples was the United States, Italy and Spain. From T cells, B-cell-depleted T cells, or PBMCs came the material, which was cDNA or gDNA.

All recovered Cohort 3 donors got two negative PCRs, got clearance, or saw symptom resolution. Methods used by the authors: Estimates of nucleated cell counts were drawn from the amplification of reference gene primers. Only in-frame clones appear in the TCRdb table, and some are missing; sequencing was by immunoSEQ multiplex PCR. V, J and clone size reflect that table, while D and trimming were determined from the DNA. Among roughly 330,000 clones listed, around nine tenths were seen once. The sequencing sample was made of PBMCs or T cells enriched from blood (not recorded which). The sequence came from a woman younger than 45 who had recovered from COVID-19.

CDR3 protein: CAWSHPGQGSTEAFF. DNA of the CDR3: TGTGCCTGGAGTCACCCGGGACAGGGTTCCACTGAAGCTTTCTTT. The rearrangement links TRBV30 to TRBJ1-1, with TRBD1 identical over 9 bases. The V gene's germline CDR1 is GTSNPN and CDR2 SVGIG (reference sequence). The V and J ends lost 2 bases and 4 bases, in that order; junction bases with no gene match: 8. CDR3 size: 15 residues.